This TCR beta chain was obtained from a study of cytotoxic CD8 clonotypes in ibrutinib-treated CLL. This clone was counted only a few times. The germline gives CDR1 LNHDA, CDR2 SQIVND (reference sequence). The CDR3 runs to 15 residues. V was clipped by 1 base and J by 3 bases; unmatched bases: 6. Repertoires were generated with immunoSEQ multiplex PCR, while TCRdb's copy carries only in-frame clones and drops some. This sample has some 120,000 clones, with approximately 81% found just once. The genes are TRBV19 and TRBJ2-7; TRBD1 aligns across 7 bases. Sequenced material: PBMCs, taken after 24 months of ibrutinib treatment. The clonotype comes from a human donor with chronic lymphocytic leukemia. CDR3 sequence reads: CASSIALTGLYEQYF. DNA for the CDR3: TGTGCCAGTAGTATAGCCCTGACAGGGCTCTACGAGCAGTACTTC. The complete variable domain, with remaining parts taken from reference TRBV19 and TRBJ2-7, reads DGGITQSPKYLFRKEGQNVTLSCEQNLNHDAMYWYRQDPGQGLRLIYYSQIVNDFQKGDIAEGYSVSREKKESFPLTVTSAQKNPTAFYLCASSIALTGLYEQYFGPGTRLTVT.